This is a list of T cell receptor beta chains from one sample in a study of cytomegalovirus exposure and HLA in healthy donors. The repertoire was sequenced with immunoSEQ multiplex PCR; TCRdb's copy has only in-frame clones and lacks some. The sample has tens of thousands of clones, roughly 80% seen once; the top ten hold around 2.9%. The sample comprised PBMCs. The receptors derive from a woman in her twenties or thirties in good health and CMV-seronegative. CDR3s include the opening cysteine and the closing phenylalanine or tryptophan. The D gene is left open where the match is weak. Rows give clone size only sometimes, using once, few, many, or a class for an expanded clone.

CDR3	DNA	D	J	size	V
CASSRGPGTVRNQPQHF	TGTGCCAGCAGCCGGGGGCCTGGGACAGTCCGCAATCAGCCCCAGCATTTT	TRBD1	TRBJ1-5	-	TRBV11-2
CARGAYRDRSLVHRQPQHF	TGTGCCAGAGGGGCCTACCGGGACAGGAGTTTGGTTCATCGTCAGCCCCAGCATTTT	TRBD1	TRBJ1-5	few	TRBV28
CASSLLAGGHGEQFF	TGTGCCAGCAGCCTACTAGCGGGGGGGCACGGTGAGCAGTTCTTC	TRBD2	TRBJ2-1	-	TRBV6-6
CASSEPGAGELFF	TGTGCCAGCAGTGAACCGGGGGCCGGGGAGCTGTTTTTT	-	TRBJ2-2	-	TRBV6-5
CASSFDRLAGGETQYF	TGCGCCAGCAGCTTCGATAGACTAGCGGGGGGAGAGACCCAGTACTTC	TRBD2	TRBJ2-5	-	TRBV5-1
CASSRGTGPYGYTF	TGTGCCAGCAGCCGTGGTACAGGGCCTTATGGCTACACCTTC	-	TRBJ1-2	-	TRBV5-5
CASSLITGGYGNTIYF	TGTGCCAGCAGCTTGATTACAGGGGGCTATGGAAACACCATATATTTT	TRBD1	TRBJ1-3	-	TRBV5-6
CATSRKKFGDATNEKLFF	TGTGCCACCAGCAGAAAGAAATTCGGGGATGCAACTAATGAAAAACTGTTTTTT	-	TRBJ1-4	once	TRBV15
CASSYLPTGNTEAFF	TGTGCCAGCAGTTACTTGCCCACCGGGAACACTGAAGCTTTCTTT	-	TRBJ1-1	-	TRBV6-5
CASSDLFGGARDEQFF	TGCGCCAGCAGCGATCTGTTCGGGGGGGCCAGGGATGAGCAGTTCTTC	TRBD2	TRBJ2-1	-	TRBV5-1
CASSLGSGNTEAFF	TGTGCCAGCAGCTTAGGATCAGGGAACACTGAAGCTTTCTTT	-	TRBJ1-1	once	TRBV7-9
CASSLGPSSEKLFF	TGTGCCAGCAGCTTAGGTCCGAGTAGTGAAAAACTGTTTTTT	-	TRBJ1-4	-	TRBV11-2
CASGRGDYTGELFF	TGTGCCAGCGGTCGCGGGGACTACACCGGGGAGCTGTTTTTT	-	TRBJ2-2	-	TRBV27
CASSLETFAGLRGDEKLFF	TGCGCCAGCAGCTTGGAAACGTTTGCGGGACTCCGGGGAGATGAAAAACTGTTTTTT	-	TRBJ1-4	few	TRBV5-1
CASSFSQGARGEKLFF	TGTGCCAGCAGCTTCTCGCAGGGGGCGCGGGGTGAAAAACTGTTTTTT	TRBD1	TRBJ1-4	-	TRBV7-8
CASSLGDRGPNNSPLHF	TGTGCTAGCAGCTTAGGGGACAGGGGACCAAATAATTCACCCCTCCACTTT	TRBD1	TRBJ1-6	few	TRBV7-7